These 14 T cell receptor beta chains were sequenced from one sample in a study of molecular identifiers for immune sequencing clone quantification. MiXCR was run by TCRdb on the PCR reads, yielding one entry per CDR3 protein. The sample has roughly 10,000 distinct CDR3 sequences, approximately 20% seen once; the top ten hold 1.7%. The sample consisted of naive CD8+ T cells from blood, with Jurkat cell RNA spiked in. Subset specified: FACS-sorted CD8+CD4-CCR7+CD45RA+ naive T cells. These receptors were taken from a human donor in good health. Some libraries in this study had Jurkat cell RNA spiked in.

This clonotype was observed many times. The chain is built from TRBV11-2 and TRBJ2-1; D gene ambiguous. Germline CDR1 reads SGHAT; CDR2 reads FQNNGV. The CDR3 is 12 amino acids. Deletions cut 1 base from V and 10 bases from J, with 8 bases between. The DNA for the CDR3 is TGTGCCAGCAGCTTAGGCGAGCAGGAGCAGTTCTTC. Protein product: CASSLGEQEQFF. Variable domain in full (rest from reference TRBV11-2 and TRBJ2-1): EAGVAQSPRYKIIEKRQSVAFWCNPISGHATLYWYQQILGQGPKLLIQFQNNGVVDDSQLPKDRFSAERLKGVDSTLKIQPAKLEDSAVYLCASSLGEQEQFFGPGTRLTVL.

In this sample, this clonotype is medium-sized. The J gene is TRBJ2-1, the V gene TRBV19; 8 bases agree with TRBD1. The V gene end was trimmed by 7 bases and the J gene end by 1 base; junction bases not matched to a gene: 9. In germline, CDR1 is LNHDA, CDR2 SQIVND (reference sequence). This CDR3 spans 16 amino acids. CDR3 nucleotides: TGTGCCAGTACCTTAACAGGGGGAAGTTCCTACAATGAGCAGTTCTTC. Its translation: CASTLTGGSSYNEQFF.

This clonotype was detected many times. CDR3 residues: CASSYTLADEQYF. The CDR3 DNA sequence: TGTGCCAGCAGCTATACGTTGGCGGACGAGCAGTACTTC. The genes are TRBV7-9 and TRBJ2-7; D not certain. The CDR3 totals 13 residues. V was shortened by 4 bases and J by 5 bases, with 12 bases between the two germline ends. Germline CDR1 and CDR2: SEHNR and FQNEAQ (reference sequence).

This clonotype is judged medium-sized. The V call is TRBV25-1, the J call TRBJ2-3; no firm D call. V lost 0 bases, J lost 8 bases, and 9 bases lay in between. This CDR3 region has 13 residues. The germline V gene encodes CDR1 MGHDK and CDR2 SYGVNS. The CDR3 nucleotides are TGTGCCAGCAGTGAATATTCTGTGGGTACGCAGTATTTT. Protein product: CASSEYSVGTQYF.

Many counts were recorded for this clonotype. V is TRBV6-4 and J is TRBJ2-2; the match to TRBD2 covers 10 bases. The CDR3 totals 16 residues. Per germline, CDR1 MRHNA and CDR2 SNTAGT. V gave up 4 bases and J gave up 6 bases; unmatched junction bases: 8. As DNA, the CDR3 is TGTGCCAGCAGTGCCGCCACCGGGACTAGCGCCGGGGAGCTGTTTTTT. It encodes CASSAATGTSAGELFF.

By sample fraction, this clonotype is medium-sized. The V and J genes are TRBV7-9 and TRBJ2-7, with a possible D match to TRBD2 (5 bases). The CDR3 sequence is 11 residues long. V lost 5 bases to trimming and J lost 7 bases, with 9 bases between them. From germline, CDR1 is SEHNR and CDR2 FQNEAQ (reference sequence). CDR3 region: CASSPPGEQYF. CDR3 coding DNA: TGTGCCAGCAGCCCCCCGGGGGAGCAGTACTTC.

A note on this clonotype: With a much larger clone just one base away, this may be a read error. This chain's CDR3 is CASSTFSGELFF. CDR3 DNA sequence: TGTGCCAGCAGTACATTCTCCGGGGAGCTGTTTTTT. The chain has TRBV7-9 and TRBJ2-2; D unresolved. Germline loops: CDR1 SEHNR, CDR2 FQNEAQ (reference sequence). The CDR3 runs to 12 residues. Trimming cost V 6 bases and J 6 bases, with 8 bases left between them.

About this clonotype: A much larger clonotype is one base distant, so this may be a read error. V is TRBV7-9 and J is TRBJ1-1, with a possible D match to TRBD1 (5 bases). This CDR3 is 15 amino acids long. Trimming took off 8 bases at V and 0 bases at J, with 16 bases between the two ends. Germline V gene lookup returns CDR1 SEHNR and CDR2 FQNEAQ (reference sequence). The CDR3 DNA sequence: TGTGCCAGCTTAAGCCCGGGACCGATGAACACTGAAGCTTTCTTT. Translation: CASLSPGPMNTEAFF.

This clonotype is medium-sized by share. As DNA, the CDR3 is TGTGCCAGCAGTAGCAGGGGTTCGGCGCTCCATCAGCCCCAGCATTTT. Protein: CASSSRGSALHQPQHF. The chain has TRBV28 and TRBJ1-5; possibly TRBD1 for D (6 bases). V gave up 5 bases and J gave up 5 bases, with 19 bases separating them. The length of the CDR3 is 16 residues. Per germline, CDR1 MDHEN and CDR2 SYDVKM. Based on the CDR3 plus reference TRBV28 and TRBJ1-5, the full variable domain is DVKVTQSSRYLVKRTGEKVFLECVQDMDHENMFWYRQDPGLGLRLIYFSYDVKMKEKGDIPEGYSVSREKKERFSLILESASTNQTSMYLCASSSRGSALHQPQHFGDGTRLSIL.

This clonotype is classed as medium-sized (0.01 to 0.1%). V is TRBV28 and J is TRBJ1-1, with 7 bases aligning to TRBD1. Looked up from germline, CDR1 is MDHEN and CDR2 is SYDVKM. There are 13 residues in the CDR3. Trimming cost V 7 bases and J 3 bases; bases outside gene matches: 5. CDR3 sequence (DNA): TGTGCCAGCAACGACAGGGCTCACACTGAAGCTTTCTTT. Encoded protein: CASNDRAHTEAFF.

This clonotype has a handful of counts. The rearrangement links TRBV5-4 to TRBJ2-3; no firm D call. The CDR3 consists of 12 residues. Germline V gene sequence: CDR1 SGHNT, CDR2 YYREEE (reference sequence). The V gene lost 1 base and the J gene lost 4 bases, with 4 bases spanning the gap. DNA of the CDR3: TGTGCCAGCAGCTTGAGCTCAGATACGCAGTATTTT. This sequence encodes CASSLSSDTQYF.

This clonotype was counted a few times. The chain is built from TRBV7-9 and TRBJ2-7; 13 bases line up with TRBD2. The germline gives CDR1 SEHNR, CDR2 FQNEAQ (reference sequence). This CDR3 comprises 18 residues. The V and J ends lost 7 bases and 6 bases, in that order; junction bases with no gene match: 18. DNA of the CDR3: TGTGCCAGCACCCCGACGGGACTAGCGGGAAGAGCCGGCGGCGAGCAGTACTTC. Amino acid sequence: CASTPTGLAGRAGGEQYF.

This clonotype has a count of ten or more. This chain links TRBV6-2 or TRBV6-3 with TRBJ2-7; D gene uncertain. V was clipped by 6 bases and J by 2 bases, with 8 bases between them. Germline assignment: CDR1 MNHEY and CDR2 SVGEGT. The CDR3 is 12 residues long. In nucleotides, the CDR3 is TGTGCCAGCAGCCCTGGGCCCTACGAGCAGTACTTC. Protein sequence: CASSPGPYEQYF.

V is TRBV19 and J is TRBJ2-3; 8 nucleotides agree with TRBD2. CDR1 is LNHDA and CDR2 is SQIVND in the germline V gene (reference sequence). V dropped 2 bases and J dropped 2; count of bases not matched to a gene: 12. This CDR3 is 18 amino acids long. The CDR3 DNA sequence: TGTGCCAGTAGTATATATTATAGCGGGGAGGGGCCCACAGATACGCAGTATTTT. Translating gives CASSIYYSGEGPTDTQYF.